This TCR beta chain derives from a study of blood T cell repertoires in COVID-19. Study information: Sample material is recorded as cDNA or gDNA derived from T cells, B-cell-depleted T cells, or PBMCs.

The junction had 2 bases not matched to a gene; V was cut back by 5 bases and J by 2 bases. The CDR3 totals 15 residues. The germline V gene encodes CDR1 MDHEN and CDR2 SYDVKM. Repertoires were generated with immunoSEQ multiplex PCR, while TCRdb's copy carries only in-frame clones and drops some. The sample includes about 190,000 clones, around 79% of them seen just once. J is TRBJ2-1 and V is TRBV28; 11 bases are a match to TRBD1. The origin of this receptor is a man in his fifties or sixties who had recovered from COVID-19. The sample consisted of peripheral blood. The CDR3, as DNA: TGTGCCAGCAGTCGGACAGGGGGCCCCTACAATGAGCAGTTCTTC. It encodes CASSRTGGPYNEQFF.